Listed here are 32 T cell receptor beta chains from one sample, sequenced in a study of T-cell memory formation after mild COVID-19. Using its own MiXCR run on the 5' RACE reads, TCRdb lists one record per CDR3 protein. The data show some 31,000 distinct CDR3 sequences, approximately 12% seen once. The specimen was PBMCs or a T cell subset sorted from them (not recorded which). The receptors were sampled from an adult woman who had mild COVID-19 (a few samples of this study predate the infection). Cell type and time point are not known.

The chain uses TRBV29-1 and TRBJ2-1; D tentatively fits TRBD1 or TRBD2 (6 bases each). This CDR3 comprises 17 residues. The V gene lost 4 bases and the J gene lost 0 bases, with 19 bases spanning the gap. CDR1 is SQVTM, CDR2 ANQGSEA, per germline. The DNA of the CDR3 is TGCAGCGTTGTGGGGGGCGGCGAAACAAGCTCCTACAATGAGCAGTTCTTC. Amino acids: CSVVGGGETSSYNEQFF.

This clonotype is labeled medium-sized (0.01 to 0.1%). CDR3 protein: CSPRDSGAVASYNEQFF. For the CDR3, the DNA is TGCAGTCCAAGGGACTCGGGGGCCGTTGCCTCCTACAATGAGCAGTTCTTC. The chain has TRBV20-1 and TRBJ2-1; D tentatively reads TRBD1 or TRBD2 (6 bases each). Germline V lookup: CDR1 DFQATT, CDR2 SNEGSKA (reference sequence). This CDR3 has 17 amino acids. V was cut by 8 bases and J by 0 bases, with 23 bases left in between.

This clonotype was recorded many times. The chain couples TRBV5-1 to TRBJ2-2; D unclear. Germline CDR1 and CDR2: SGHRS and YFSETQ. The CDR3 length is 14 residues. V was shortened by 1 base and J by 3 bases, with 7 bases between the two germline ends. CDR3 nucleotide sequence: TGCGCCAGCAGCTTGAACCCCGACACCGGGGAGCTGTTTTTT. Translated, it gives CASSLNPDTGELFF.

This clonotype was counted ten times or more. CDR3 protein: CAISPLRSTGADYGYTF. The CDR3 nucleotides read TGTGCCATCAGTCCCCTCAGGTCGACAGGGGCAGACTATGGCTACACCTTC. The V and J genes are TRBV10-3 and TRBJ1-2; 8 nucleotides match TRBD1. This CDR3 comprises 17 residues. Unmatched junction bases numbered 14, after V lost 5 bases and J lost 3 bases. The germline CDR1 and CDR2 sequences are ENHRY and SYGVKD.

This clonotype was seen at least ten times. The chain uses TRBV7-9 and TRBJ2-7, with TRBD2 matching 9 bases. V dropped 8 bases and J dropped 6; count of bases not matched to a gene: 8. This CDR3 region has 13 residues. Germline CDR1 is SEHNR and CDR2 is FQNEAQ (reference sequence). CDR3 nucleotides: TGTGCCAGCCTGGCTAGCGGGGCCGGCGAGCAGTACTTC. Translation: CASLASGAGEQYF.

The table lists this clonotype with many counts. This chain links TRBV6-2 or TRBV6-3 with TRBJ2-1; D gene unclear. CDR3 length equals 13 residues. Trimming took 3 bases from V and 5 from J, leaving 8 bases between them. CDR1 is MNHEY and CDR2 is SVGEGT in the germline V gene. CDR3 protein: CASSYQDHNEQFF. DNA for the CDR3: TGTGCCAGCAGTTATCAGGACCACAATGAGCAGTTCTTC.

Ten or more counts support this clonotype. The chain uses TRBV5-4 and TRBJ2-6, with D possibly being TRBD2 (5 bases). V dropped 0 bases and J dropped 5 bases, with 9 bases sitting between them. Looked up from germline, CDR1 is SGHNT and CDR2 is YYREEE (reference sequence). CDR3 length: 15 residues. CDR3 loop: CASSLGGRWANVLTF. CDR3 DNA sequence: TGTGCCAGCAGCTTGGGAGGGCGCTGGGCCAACGTCCTGACTTTC.

This chain's CDR3 is CSPLAGGLHEQFF. The CDR3 nucleotides are TGCAGCCCCCTAGCGGGGGGGCTTCATGAGCAGTTCTTC. The rearrangement links TRBV29-1 to TRBJ2-1; 12 bases are shared with TRBD2. With V trimmed by 8 bases and J by 8 bases, 7 bases remained unmatched. CDR3 length: 13 residues. Germline V CDR1 and CDR2: SQVTM, ANQGSEA.

The table lists this clonotype with many counts. The gene calls are TRBV27 and TRBJ2-7, with D possibly being TRBD2 (6 bases). CDR3 size: 19 residues. From germline, CDR1 is MNHEY and CDR2 SMNVEV (reference sequence). Trimming left V 5 bases short and J 0 bases short, with 26 bases between. CDR3 DNA sequence: TGTGCCAGCAGTCCCCTATCCCGCCCGACTAGTTATCCCTCCTACGAGCAGTACTTC. It encodes CASSPLSRPTSYPSYEQYF.

This clonotype was recorded many times. The chain links TRBV5-6 to TRBJ1-2; 7 bases map to TRBD1. The CDR3 has 15 amino acids. Germline values: CDR1 SGHDT, CDR2 YYEEEE. The junction had 6 bases not matched to a gene; V was cut back by 4 bases and J by 0 bases. The CDR3 DNA reads as TGTGCCAGCAGCGTGACAGGGAATCCTAACTATGGCTACACCTTC. Protein product: CASSVTGNPNYGYTF.

This clonotype occurred many times. This chain joins TRBV5-5 and TRBJ1-5; 8 bases are a match to TRBD1. The trim removed 0 bases at V and 6 bases at J, leaving 8 bases unmatched. The CDR3 is 16 amino acids. The germline V gene has CDR1 SGHKS and CDR2 YYEKEE (reference sequence). The CDR3 loop reads CASSLGVDRASQPQHF. CDR3 coding DNA: TGTGCCAGCAGCTTGGGTGTGGACAGGGCTAGTCAGCCCCAGCATTTT. Looking up the rest from reference TRBV5-5 and TRBJ1-5 gives the full variable domain: DAGVTQSPTHLIKTRGQQVTLRCSPISGHKSVSWYQQVLGQGPQFIFQYYEKEERGRGNFPDRFSARQFPNYSSELNVNALLLGDSALYLCASSLGVDRASQPQHFGDGTRLSIL.

This clonotype was counted at least ten times. J is TRBJ2-3 and V is TRBV7-2; a possible D gene is TRBD1 (5 bases). The CDR3 runs to 13 residues. Germline V lookup: CDR1 SGHTA, CDR2 FQGNSA. The ends were cut back, 1 base at V and 6 bases at J, with 8 bases in the middle. Here the CDR3 reads CASSLGAGDTQYF. In nucleotides, the CDR3 is TGTGCCAGCAGCTTAGGGGCAGGGGATACGCAGTATTTT.

This clonotype was counted at least ten times. This chain uses TRBV18 with TRBJ1-1; 7 bases agree with TRBD1. The CDR3 loop spans 13 amino acids. V was clipped by 5 bases and J by 4 bases; unmatched bases: 4. Germline V lookup: CDR1 KGHSH, CDR2 LQKENI. The CDR3 spells CASSADRATEAFF. CDR3 in DNA: TGTGCCAGCTCAGCAGACAGGGCCACTGAAGCTTTCTTT. The full variable domain, with the rest looked up from reference TRBV18 and TRBJ1-1, is NAGVMQNPRHLVRRRGQEARLRCSPMKGHSHVYWYRQLPEEGLKFMVYLQKENIIDESGMPKERFSAEFPKEGPSILRIQQVVRGDSAAYFCASSADRATEAFFGQGTRLTVV.

The sample holds many counts of this clonotype. The chain recombines TRBV5-1 with TRBJ2-3; possible D gene TRBD2, 5 bases. Trimming pared 0 bases from V and 0 bases from J, leaving 14 bases between. The CDR3 consists of 17 residues. Germline-derived CDR1 and CDR2 are SGHRS and YFSETQ. CDR3 in DNA: TGCGCCAGCAGCTTGGTTTCCCGAGCGGCTAGCACAGATACGCAGTATTTT. Translated: CASSLVSRAASTDTQYF.

The chain employs TRBV7-2 and TRBJ2-5; no firm D call. Germline CDR1 and CDR2: SGHTA and FQGNSA. The CDR3 is 12 residues long. V lost 1 base to trimming and J lost 5 bases, with 5 bases between them. The CDR3 nucleotides read TGTGCCAGCAGCTTAGACGTGGAGACCCAGTACTTC. This translates into CASSLDVETQYF.

This clonotype was detected many times. The gene calls are TRBV5-1 and TRBJ2-2; TRBD1 is a possible D gene (6 bases). CDR1 and CDR2 (germline): SGHRS, YFSETQ. The CDR3 covers 17 residues. V dropped 0 bases and J dropped 0 bases, with 12 bases sitting between them. The CDR3 nucleotides are TGCGCCAGCAGCTTGGCGACAGGAGCTGCGAACACCGGGGAGCTGTTTTTT. Amino acids: CASSLATGAANTGELFF.

This clonotype is termed medium-sized. The chain joins TRBV12-3 or TRBV12-4 to TRBJ2-1, with a tentative D call TRBD2 (6 bases). Trimming took 5 bases from V and 10 from J, leaving 12 bases between them. This CDR3 spans 12 amino acids. This CDR3 reads CASSRGEEEQFF. CDR3 DNA: TGTGCCAGCAGTAGAGGGGAGGAGGAGCAGTTCTTC.

In its sample, this clonotype was seen many times. This chain uses TRBV27 with TRBJ2-6, with D unresolved. Germline-derived CDR1 and CDR2 are MNHEY and SMNVEV (reference sequence). This CDR3 has 18 amino acids. V dropped 1 base and J dropped 0 bases, with 13 bases sitting between them. The CDR3 bases are TGTGCCAGCAGTTTATATGCGCCAGTTTCCTCTGGGGCCAACGTCCTGACTTTC. It yields the protein CASSLYAPVSSGANVLTF.

This clonotype was picked up many times. V usage is TRBV4-3 and J usage is TRBJ2-3; D possibly corresponds to TRBD1 (5 bases). The CDR3 is 17 amino acids. Germline CDR1 reads LGHNA; CDR2 reads YSLEER. With 0 bases removed from V and 2 bases from J, the gap between germline ends came to 15 bases. For the CDR3, the DNA is TGCGCCAGCAGCCAAGAGGAGCAAGGGGCAATCACAGATACGCAGTATTTT. Its translation is CASSQEEQGAITDTQYF.

This clonotype was observed a handful of times. The chain couples TRBV19 to TRBJ2-7, with 8 bases aligning to TRBD2. With 9 bases clipped from V and 0 bases from J, the junction kept 4 bases outside the gene matches. Germline V gene lookup returns CDR1 LNHDA and CDR2 SQIVND (reference sequence). The length of the CDR3 is 13 residues. The CDR3 is CARAGGPSYEQYF. CDR3 nucleotides: TGTGCCAGGGCGGGGGGCCCCTCCTACGAGCAGTACTTC.

This clonotype was counted ten times or more. The chain recombines TRBV12-5 with TRBJ2-7, with unresolved D. Looked up from germline, CDR1 is LGHNT and CDR2 is FRNRAP. This CDR3 spans 11 amino acids. The ends were cut back, 6 bases at V and 3 bases at J, with 6 bases in the middle. The CDR3 spells CASGRNYEQYF. The CDR3 nucleotides read TGTGCTAGTGGCCGGAACTACGAGCAGTACTTC.

This clonotype was seen repeatedly, ten times or more. This sequence joins TRBV4-2 and TRBJ2-7, with D perhaps assigned TRBD1 or TRBD2 (6 bases each). Between the trimmed V and J ends, which lost 1 base and 0 bases, there was a span of 13 bases. Germline values: CDR1 LGHNA, CDR2 YNFKEQ. The CDR3 length is 16 residues. CDR3 in DNA: TGTGCCAGCAGCCAAGTGGGGGGCGCGGCCTCCTACGAGCAGTACTTC. It encodes CASSQVGGAASYEQYF.

In this sample, this clonotype turned up many times. The chain recombines TRBV14 with TRBJ2-7; 7 bases align to TRBD2. Germline-derived CDR1 and CDR2 are SGHDN and FVKESK. V lost 1 base, J lost 2 bases, and 2 bases stayed unmatched. The CDR3 has 14 amino acids. The CDR3 coding sequence is TGTGCCAGCAGCCAAGTCGCGGGGGCCTACGAGCAGTACTTC. Protein: CASSQVAGAYEQYF.

At least ten counts were recorded for this clonotype. The CDR3 sequence: CASSESGISYNEQFF. DNA for the CDR3: TGTGCCAGCAGCGAGAGCGGGATCTCTTACAATGAGCAGTTCTTC. This sequence joins TRBV9 and TRBJ2-1, with 7 bases lining up with TRBD2. Germline loops: CDR1 SGDLS, CDR2 YYNGEE. The CDR3 extends over 15 amino acids. J gave up 4 bases and V 3 bases, and 7 bases lay outside the gene matches.

In this sample, this clonotype turned up many times. The gene calls are TRBV7-2 and TRBJ2-5; 12 nucleotides align to TRBD2. The CDR3 is 16 amino acids. V shed 5 bases and J 2 bases; nucleotides not matched to a gene: 6. Germline V gene data show CDR1 as SGHTA and CDR2 as FQGNSA. The CDR3 region is CASSTGLAGSQETQYF. The CDR3 DNA follows: TGTGCCAGCAGCACAGGACTAGCGGGAAGTCAAGAGACCCAGTACTTC.

This clonotype occurred many times. V is TRBV12-3 or TRBV12-4 and J is TRBJ1-5, with TRBD1 identical over 7 bases. V was pared by 3 bases and J by 0 bases, with 11 bases of the junction left unmatched. The CDR3 covers 18 residues. As DNA, the CDR3 is TGTGCCAGCAGTTTCAAGGGGGCAAGGGGCTATAGCAATCAGCCCCAGCATTTT. It encodes CASSFKGARGYSNQPQHF.

Many counts were recorded for this clonotype. This chain connects TRBV7-2 to TRBJ2-1; TRBD2 might be the D (6 bases). The germline V gene encodes CDR1 SGHTA and CDR2 FQGNSA. Trimming shortened V by 5 bases and J by 3 bases, and 14 bases separated the two germline ends. CDR3 length equals 15 residues. CDR3 in amino acids: CASSLFSSDYNEQFF. The DNA for the CDR3 is TGTGCCAGCAGCCTTTTCTCTAGCGACTACAATGAGCAGTTCTTC.

This clonotype was seen at least ten times. The chain combines TRBV10-3 with TRBJ2-3, with a weak D call TRBD1 (5 bases). CDR1 is ENHRY, CDR2 SYGVKD, per germline. There are 14 residues in the CDR3. V was trimmed by 5 bases and J by 2 bases, leaving 11 bases between them. CDR3 loop: CAISLQGVTDTQYF. As DNA, the CDR3 is TGTGCCATCAGTCTACAAGGGGTCACAGATACGCAGTATTTT.

At least ten counts were recorded for this clonotype. The chain uses TRBV7-9 and TRBJ2-5, with a possible D match to TRBD1 (5 bases). This CDR3 is built from 14 residues. Per the germline V gene, CDR1 is SEHNR and CDR2 is FQNEAQ (reference sequence). The V gene lost 3 bases and the J gene lost 3 bases, with 11 bases spanning the gap. The CDR3 nucleotides are TGTGCCAGCAGCTTCCGGCAGACAGAAGAGACCCAGTACTTC. Protein product: CASSFRQTEETQYF.

This clonotype was detected many times. The rearrangement links TRBV12-3 or TRBV12-4 to TRBJ1-4; D might be TRBD1 (5 bases). V lost 3 bases to trimming and J lost 5 bases, with 13 bases between them. This CDR3 spans 15 amino acids. CDR3 nucleotide sequence: TGTGCCAGCAGTTTCAGGGACCCTAGCAATGAAAAACTGTTTTTT. The encoded protein is CASSFRDPSNEKLFF.

In this sample, this clonotype is medium-sized. The chain is built from TRBV29-1 and TRBJ1-2; TRBD1 agrees at 7 bases. This CDR3 has 14 residues. V lost 3 bases, J lost 5 bases, and 9 bases stayed unmatched. CDR1 and CDR2 (germline): SQVTM, ANQGSEA. The CDR3 nucleotides are TGCAGCGTTGAGGGGACAGACCTCTTATATGGCTACACCTTC. Translated: CSVEGTDLLYGYTF.

This clonotype was found many times. This chain joins TRBV5-1 and TRBJ1-6, with 8 bases aligning to TRBD1. The germline V gene encodes CDR1 SGHRS and CDR2 YFSETQ. This CDR3 has 14 amino acids. V dropped 4 bases and J dropped 7; count of bases not matched to a gene: 4. The CDR3 nucleotides are TGCGCCAGCAGCCTGGGACAGGCAAATTCACCCCTCCACTTT. Translated: CASSLGQANSPLHF.